The rows below give T cell receptor beta chains drawn from one sample of a study of cytomegalovirus exposure and HLA in healthy donors. Generated by immunoSEQ multiplex PCR, the TCRdb table keeps only in-frame clones and is missing some. The profile shows 90,000 to 150,000 clones, 65% to 75% of them singletons. The sample was PBMCs. These receptors were collected from a woman in her fifties or sixties in good health and CMV-seropositive. The CDR3 runs from the conserved cysteine through the conserved F or W. The D gene is left open where the match is weak. Clone size is stated in some rows and not others, as once, few, many or a class when expanded.

NA	NA	TRBJ1-1	13	TRBV7-2	TGTGCCAGCAGCTTATCCGGGAACACTGAAGCTTTCTTT	CASSLSGNTEAFF
TRBD1	few	TRBJ1-2	17	TRBV5-1	TGCGCCAGCAGCTTGGGTGTGGGGGACAGAACTAACTATGGCTACACCTTC	CASSLGVGDRTNYGYTF
NA	NA	TRBJ1-3	11	TRBV30	TGTGCCCTGGCGGCGAGAAGCACCATATATTTT	CALAARSTIYF
TRBD2	NA	TRBJ2-5	15	TRBV5-1	TGCGCCAGCAGGAGGAGCGGGACGGAACAAGAGACCCAGTACTTC	CASRRSGTEQETQYF
NA	once	TRBJ1-2	13	TRBV5-4	TGTGCCAGCAGCTCCCCGGGGGACTATGGCTACACCTTC	CASSSPGDYGYTF
TRBD2	NA	TRBJ2-6	17	TRBV19	TGTGCCAGTAGTATGCCAGGCGGGGGAAACGGGGCCAACGTCCTGACTTTC	CASSMPGGGNGANVLTF
TRBD1	few	TRBJ1-2	15	TRBV28	TGTGCCAGCAGCAGACGACAGGGGCTAATCTATGGCTACACCTTC	CASSRRQGLIYGYTF
TRBD1	NA	TRBJ1-2	15	TRBV5-1	TGCGCCAGCAGCGTGACAGGGACCACTAACTATGGCTACACCTTC	CASSVTGTTNYGYTF
TRBD2	NA	TRBJ2-3	14	TRBV7-6	TGTGCCAGCAGCTTAGTTTTGGGGGGGGATACGCAGTATTTT	CASSLVLGGDTQYF
TRBD1	NA	TRBJ2-7	15	TRBV5-1	TGCGCCAGCAGCTTGGGAGGGGGCAATTCCTACGAGCAGTACTTC	CASSLGGGNSYEQYF
NA	NA	TRBJ1-6	11	TRBV20-1	TGCAGTGCTAGCCCCTCGGGGGCCCTCCACTTT	CSASPSGALHF
NA	NA	TRBJ2-5	12	TRBV28	TGTGCCAGCAGTCCATCCGGGGAGACCCAGTACTTC	CASSPSGETQYF
NA	NA	TRBJ2-7	15	TRBV7-2	TGTGCCAGCAGCTTATCGTCGGGGAAATCCGACGAGCAGTACTTC	CASSLSSGKSDEQYF
TRBD1	few	TRBJ1-1	17	TRBV5-4	TGTGCCAGCAGCCCACCGGGACAGGGAATGAGGAACACTGAAGCTTTCTTT	CASSPPGQGMRNTEAFF
TRBD1	NA	TRBJ2-2	17	TRBV11-3	TGTGCCAGCAGCTTGCTTCCCCCGGACAGGGGCACCGGGGAGCTGTTTTTT	CASSLLPPDRGTGELFF
TRBD1	once	TRBJ1-2	15	TRBV5-4	TGTGCCAGCAGCCACCGGGACAGGGACGGCTATGGCTACACCTTC	CASSHRDRDGYGYTF
NA	NA	TRBJ2-3	16	TRBV6-6	TGTGCCAGCAGGCGTGGTCAGGGGGGCTTCACAGATACGCAGTATTTT	CASRRGQGGFTDTQYF
NA	few	TRBJ1-5	16	TRBV10-3	TGTGCCATCAGTGAGTCAGGGGGTTCGAGCAATCAGCCCCAGCATTTT	CAISESGGSSNQPQHF
NA	NA	TRBJ2-7	17	TRBV15	TGTGCCACCAGCAGAGATCCAGAGGGATTACTCGGCTACGAGCAGTACTTC	CATSRDPEGLLGYEQYF
TRBD1	NA	TRBJ2-1	15	TRBV5-8	TGTGCCAGCAGCCCACAGGGGCTATCCTACAATGAGCAGTTCTTC	CASSPQGLSYNEQFF
NA	NA	TRBJ2-5	15	TRBV7-2	TGTGCCAGCACCACCTCGGCGGGGCACCAAGAGACCCAGTACTTC	CASTTSAGHQETQYF
NA	NA	TRBJ1-2	15	TRBV7-2	TGTGCCAGCAGCTTAGGCTCCAGGGACTGGCGGGGCTACACCTTC	CASSLGSRDWRGYTF
TRBD1	once	TRBJ2-7	14	TRBV18	TGTGCCAGCTCACCAGGACAGGGAATCAACGAGCAGTACTTC	CASSPGQGINEQYF
NA	NA	TRBJ2-7	14	TRBV27	TGTGCCAGCAGTCGCGGTTTTGGCTCCTACGAGCAGTACTTC	CASSRGFGSYEQYF
NA	NA	TRBJ1-4	14	TRBV9	TGTGCCAGTTCCACTGGTGCAACTAATGAAAAACTGTTTTTT	CASSTGATNEKLFF
TRBD2	NA	TRBJ2-1	15	TRBV5-1	TGCGCCAGCAGCTTGTTGGCTAGCGGGAGTGATGAGCAGTTCTTC	CASSLLASGSDEQFF
NA	NA	TRBJ2-3	15	TRBV6-5	TGTGCCAGCAGTACATTCACAGGGCCCGCAGATACGCAGTATTTT	CASSTFTGPADTQYF
NA	NA	TRBJ1-3	15	TRBV10-3	TGTGCCATCAGTGAGCCGGCGGCCTCTGGAAACACCATATATTTT	CAISEPAASGNTIYF
TRBD2	NA	TRBJ2-7	15	TRBV19	TGTGCCAGTAGTAAGGCGGGGGGGCGTTCATACGAGCAGTACTTC	CASSKAGGRSYEQYF
TRBD1	NA	TRBJ1-5	14	TRBV19	TGTGCCAGTAGGCGGACAGGCACCCCTCAGCCCCAGCATTTT	CASRRTGTPQPQHF
TRBD2	NA	TRBJ2-1	13	TRBV11-2	TGTGCCAGCAGCCCTGGGACTAGCGGGGAGCAGTTCTTC	CASSPGTSGEQFF
NA	few	TRBJ2-1	12	TRBV5-6	TGTGCCAGCAGACACACCGGGACAGAGCAGTTCTTC	CASRHTGTEQFF
TRBD1	few	TRBJ1-1	15	TRBV7-2	TGTGCCAGCAGCCCAAACACAGGGGTATGGACTGAAGCTTTCTTT	CASSPNTGVWTEAFF
NA	NA	TRBJ1-3	14	TRBV7-2	TGTGCCAGCAGCCCCCCCCACTCTGGAAACACCATATATTTT	CASSPPHSGNTIYF
NA	NA	TRBJ1-1	14	TRBV7-8	TGTGCCAGCAAAAGAACAGGGCCCAACACTGAAGCTTTCTTT	CASKRTGPNTEAFF
NA	NA	TRBJ2-5	15	TRBV5-1	TGCGCCAGCAGCTTGGGAGGACAGACACAAGAGACCCAGTACTTC	CASSLGGQTQETQYF
NA	NA	TRBJ1-4	18	TRBV4-1	TGCGCCAGCAGCCAAAAGGTCCCCGTCGGCGGGGGAGAAGAAAAACTGTTTTTT	CASSQKVPVGGGEEKLFF
NA	NA	TRBJ1-1	14	TRBV9	TGTGCCAGCAGCGACAGGGAATCGAACACTGAAGCTTTCTTT	CASSDRESNTEAFF
TRBD1	NA	TRBJ1-4	18	TRBV4-1	TGCGCCAGCAGCCAACAAAGCTCCGGGACAGGGGTAGGGGAAAAACTGTTTTTT	CASSQQSSGTGVGEKLFF
TRBD2	NA	TRBJ2-5	22	TRBV27	TGTGCCAGCAGACCGTCAATCGAGGGACTAACCTTTCCCAGTCCCCCGTGGGAGACCCAGTACTTC	CASRPSIEGLTFPSPPWETQYF
TRBD2	NA	TRBJ2-1	15	TRBV28	TGTGCCAGCAGTTCGAGGACTAGCGGAAACAATGAGCAGTTCTTC	CASSSRTSGNNEQFF
NA	NA	TRBJ1-2	13	TRBV7-2	TGTGCCAGCAGCTTAGTACTAACCTATGGCTACACCTTC	CASSLVLTYGYTF
TRBD1	NA	TRBJ2-5	14	TRBV5-1	TGCGCCAGCAGCCAAGACAGGGGTGGAGAGACCCAGTACTTC	CASSQDRGGETQYF
TRBD1	few	TRBJ1-2	14	TRBV25-1	TGTGCCAGCAGTGTAGGGACAGGGGGGCTTGGCTACACCTTC	CASSVGTGGLGYTF
NA	NA	TRBJ2-7	13	TRBV7-8	TGTGCCAGCAGCTTAGTGGACAGCTACGAGCAGTACTTC	CASSLVDSYEQYF
NA	few	TRBJ1-2	13	TRBV7-9	TGTGCCAGCAGCTTAGGGTACGGAGAGGGCTACACCTTC	CASSLGYGEGYTF
NA	NA	TRBJ1-2	15	TRBV7-2	TGTGCCAGCAGCTTAGAGAGTAGTCCCTCCTATGGCTACACCTTC	CASSLESSPSYGYTF
TRBD2	NA	TRBJ2-1	16	TRBV18	TGTGCCAGCTCACCAAAAATAGCGGGGGACGGGAATGAGCAGTTCTTC	CASSPKIAGDGNEQFF
TRBD1	NA	TRBJ1-4	16	TRBV7-6	TGTGCCAGCAGCATAACAGGGGTCTCAACTAATGAAAAACTGTTTTTT	CASSITGVSTNEKLFF
TRBD1	NA	TRBJ1-1	13	TRBV19	TGTGCCAGTAGGGACAGGTCGAACACTGAAGCTTTCTTT	CASRDRSNTEAFF
NA	NA	TRBJ2-7	14	TRBV5-6	TGTGCCAGCAGCGTCGGGGGACCCCTCTACGAGCAGTACTTC	CASSVGGPLYEQYF